The clone carrying this T cell receptor beta chain appeared once. In the original processing: Reference gene primer amplification gave estimated nucleated cell counts. The assay was immunoSEQ multiplex PCR, and TCRdb's table has in-frame clones only and misses some. V, J and clone size reflect that table, while D and trimming were determined from the DNA. The sample has about 130,000 clones; about 79% are singletons. This record belongs to a study of blood T cell repertoires in COVID-19. About the study: Researchers got acute and convalescent COVID-19 samples from the United States, Italy and Spain. The analysed material was cDNA or gDNA that came from T cells, B-cell-depleted T cells, or PBMCs.

V lost 5 bases, J lost 2 bases, and 16 bases lay in between. This CDR3 contains 16 residues. Germline CDR1 reads SGHAT; CDR2 reads FQNNGV. Sequenced: peripheral blood. The chain couples TRBV11-2 to TRBJ2-1, with D maybe TRBD2 (7 bases). The clonotype comes from a woman aged 80 or over with acute or convalescent COVID-19. The CDR3 DNA sequence: TGTGCCAGCAGCCCACTTGGGGGGGCCGCCTACAATGAGCAGTTCTTC. Protein sequence: CASSPLGGAAYNEQFF.